This T cell receptor beta chain was recovered during a study of T-cell reconstitution after alpha-beta-depleted transplantation in children. Notes on the study in general: The study traced high day-60 TCRbeta diversity in some patients to surviving recipient T cells and thymic progenitors. Most T-cell counts and diversity one year after the transplant came from T cells that were newly produced. By about two months after transplant, alpha-beta T cells reportedly arose from several hundred graft clones that had expanded.

A library of TCRbeta sequences, prepared with unique molecular identifiers, was generated. One entry per CDR3 protein, called by TCRdb with MiXCR from the PCR reads. There are approximately 230,000 distinct CDR3 sequences in the sample; around 25% occur only once, and about 4.8% lies in the top ten. The CDR3 consists of 13 residues. Deletions cut 8 bases from V and 4 bases from J, with 14 bases between. Details on this clonotype: The antigen remains undetermined.

V gene TRBV12-3 or TRBV12-4 combines with J gene TRBJ1-2, with D unresolved. The sequence was collected from a female patient aged 2-9 years who had a stem cell transplant for congenital amegakaryocytic thrombocytopenia, so the T cells may come from the graft donor. The sample here was PBMCs, mostly from graft donor cells, taken 360 days after TCRalphabeta/CD19-depleted stem cell transplant. The CDR3 nucleotides are TGTGCCAGCTCAATTCAGCGCGGCTATGGCTACACCTTC. As protein: CASSIQRGYGYTF.